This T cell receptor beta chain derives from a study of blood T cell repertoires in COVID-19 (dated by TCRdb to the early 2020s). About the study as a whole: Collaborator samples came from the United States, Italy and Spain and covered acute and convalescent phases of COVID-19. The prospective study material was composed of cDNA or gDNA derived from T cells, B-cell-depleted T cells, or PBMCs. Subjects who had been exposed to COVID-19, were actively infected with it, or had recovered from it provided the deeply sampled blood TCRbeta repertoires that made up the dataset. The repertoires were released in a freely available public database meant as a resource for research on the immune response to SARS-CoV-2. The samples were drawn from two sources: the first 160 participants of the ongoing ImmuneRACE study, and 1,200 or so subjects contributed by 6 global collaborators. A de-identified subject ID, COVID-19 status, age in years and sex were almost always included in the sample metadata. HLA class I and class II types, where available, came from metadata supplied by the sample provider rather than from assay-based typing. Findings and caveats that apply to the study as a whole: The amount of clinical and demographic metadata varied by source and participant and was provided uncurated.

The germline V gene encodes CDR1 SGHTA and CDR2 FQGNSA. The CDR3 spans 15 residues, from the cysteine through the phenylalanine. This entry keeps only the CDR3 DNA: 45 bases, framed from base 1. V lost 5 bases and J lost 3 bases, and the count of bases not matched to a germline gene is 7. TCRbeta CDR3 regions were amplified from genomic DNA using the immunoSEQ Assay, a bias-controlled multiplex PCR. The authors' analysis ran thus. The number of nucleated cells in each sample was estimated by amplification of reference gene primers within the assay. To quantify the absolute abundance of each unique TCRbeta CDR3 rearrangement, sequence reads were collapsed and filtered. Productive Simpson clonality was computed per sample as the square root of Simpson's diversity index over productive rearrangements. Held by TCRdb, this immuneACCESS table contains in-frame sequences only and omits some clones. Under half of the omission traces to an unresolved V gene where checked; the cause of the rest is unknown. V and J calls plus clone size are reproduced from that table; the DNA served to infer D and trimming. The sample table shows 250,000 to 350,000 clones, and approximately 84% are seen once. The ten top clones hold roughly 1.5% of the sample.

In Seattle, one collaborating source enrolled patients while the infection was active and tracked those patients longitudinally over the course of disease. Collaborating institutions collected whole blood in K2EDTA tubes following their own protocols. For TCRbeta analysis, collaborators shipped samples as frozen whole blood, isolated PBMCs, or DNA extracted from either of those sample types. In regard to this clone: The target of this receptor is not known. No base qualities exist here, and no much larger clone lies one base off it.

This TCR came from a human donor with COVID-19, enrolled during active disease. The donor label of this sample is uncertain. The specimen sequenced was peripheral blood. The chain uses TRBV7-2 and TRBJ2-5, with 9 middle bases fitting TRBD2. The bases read TGTGCCAGCAGCCCCCAAGCTAGCGGGGAAGAGACCCAGTACTTC. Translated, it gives CASSPQASGEETQYF.